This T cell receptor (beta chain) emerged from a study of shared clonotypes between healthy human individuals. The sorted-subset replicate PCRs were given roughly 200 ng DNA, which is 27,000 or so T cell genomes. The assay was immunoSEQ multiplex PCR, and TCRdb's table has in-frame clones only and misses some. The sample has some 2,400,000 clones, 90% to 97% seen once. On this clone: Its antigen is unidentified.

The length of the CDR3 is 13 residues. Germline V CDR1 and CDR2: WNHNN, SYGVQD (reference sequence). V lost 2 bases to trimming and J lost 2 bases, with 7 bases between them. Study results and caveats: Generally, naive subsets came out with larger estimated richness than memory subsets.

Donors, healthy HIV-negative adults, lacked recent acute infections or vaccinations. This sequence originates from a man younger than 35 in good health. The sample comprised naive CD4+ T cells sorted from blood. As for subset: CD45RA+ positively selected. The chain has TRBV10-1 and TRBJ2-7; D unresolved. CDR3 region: CASSENRAYEQYF. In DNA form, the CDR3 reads TGCGCCAGCAGTGAGAACAGAGCCTACGAGCAGTACTTC.